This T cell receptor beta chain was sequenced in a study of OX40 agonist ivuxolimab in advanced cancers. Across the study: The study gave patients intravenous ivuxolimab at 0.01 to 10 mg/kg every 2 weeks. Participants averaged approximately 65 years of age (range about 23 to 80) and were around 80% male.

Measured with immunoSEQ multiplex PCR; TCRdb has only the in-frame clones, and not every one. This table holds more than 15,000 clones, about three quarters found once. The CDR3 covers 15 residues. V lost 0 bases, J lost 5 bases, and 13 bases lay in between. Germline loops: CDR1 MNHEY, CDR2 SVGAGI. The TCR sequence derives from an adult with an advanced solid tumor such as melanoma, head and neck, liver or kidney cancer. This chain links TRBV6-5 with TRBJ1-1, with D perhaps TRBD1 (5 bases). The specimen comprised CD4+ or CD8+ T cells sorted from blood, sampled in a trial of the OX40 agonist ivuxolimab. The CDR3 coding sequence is TGTGCCAGCAGTTACTCCTACGGGGGTCAAACTGAAGCTTTCTTT. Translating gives CASSYSYGGQTEAFF.